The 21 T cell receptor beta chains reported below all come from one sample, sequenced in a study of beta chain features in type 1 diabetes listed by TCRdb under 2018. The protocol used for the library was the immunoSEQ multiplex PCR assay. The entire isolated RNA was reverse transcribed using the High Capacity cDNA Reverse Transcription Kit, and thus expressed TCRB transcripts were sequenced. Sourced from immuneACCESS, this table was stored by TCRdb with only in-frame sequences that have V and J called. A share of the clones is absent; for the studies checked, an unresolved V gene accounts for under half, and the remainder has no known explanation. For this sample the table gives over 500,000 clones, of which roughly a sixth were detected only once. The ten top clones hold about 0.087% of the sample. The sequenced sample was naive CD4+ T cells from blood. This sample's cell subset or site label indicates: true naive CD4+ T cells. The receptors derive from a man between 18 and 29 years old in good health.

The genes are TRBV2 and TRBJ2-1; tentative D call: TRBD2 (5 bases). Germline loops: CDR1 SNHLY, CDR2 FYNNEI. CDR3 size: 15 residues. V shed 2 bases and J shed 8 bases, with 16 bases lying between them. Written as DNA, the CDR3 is TGTGCCAGCAGTGAACTTGACCCAGCGGTGGATGAGCAGTTCTTC. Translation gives CASSELDPAVDEQFF.

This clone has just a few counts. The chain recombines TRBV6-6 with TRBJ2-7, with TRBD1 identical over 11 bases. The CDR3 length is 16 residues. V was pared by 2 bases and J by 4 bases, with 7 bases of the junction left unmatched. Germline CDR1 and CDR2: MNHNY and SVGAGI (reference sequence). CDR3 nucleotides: TGTGCCAGCAGTTACCCGGGGACAGGGGGAAGATACGAGCAGTACTTC. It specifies CASSYPGTGGRYEQYF.

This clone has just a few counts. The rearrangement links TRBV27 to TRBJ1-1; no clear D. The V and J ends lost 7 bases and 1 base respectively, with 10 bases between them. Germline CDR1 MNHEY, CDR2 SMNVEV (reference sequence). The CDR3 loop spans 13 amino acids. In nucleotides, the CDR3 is TGTGCCAGCACCGCGACCTGGAACACTGAAGCTTTCTTT. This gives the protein CASTATWNTEAFF.

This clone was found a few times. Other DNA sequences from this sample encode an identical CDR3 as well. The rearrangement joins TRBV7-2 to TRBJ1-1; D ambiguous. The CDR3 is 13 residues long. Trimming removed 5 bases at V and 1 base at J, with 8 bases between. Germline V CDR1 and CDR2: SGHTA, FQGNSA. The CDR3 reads CASSAGRNTEAFF. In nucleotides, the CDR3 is TGTGCCAGCAGCGCCGGGAGGAACACTGAAGCTTTCTTT.

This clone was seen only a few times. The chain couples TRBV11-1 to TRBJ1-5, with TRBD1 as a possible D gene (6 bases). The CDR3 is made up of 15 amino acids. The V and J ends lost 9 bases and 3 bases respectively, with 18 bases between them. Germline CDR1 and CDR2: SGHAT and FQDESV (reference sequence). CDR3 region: CARGNRTVPNQPQHF. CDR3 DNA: TGTGCCAGGGGCAACAGGACAGTACCCAATCAGCCCCAGCATTTT.

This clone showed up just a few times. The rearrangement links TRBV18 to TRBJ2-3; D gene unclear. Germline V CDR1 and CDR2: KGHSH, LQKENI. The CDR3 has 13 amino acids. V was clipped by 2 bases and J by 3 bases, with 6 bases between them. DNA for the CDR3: TGTGCCAGCTCACCAAGGATGACAGATACGCAGTATTTT. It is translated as CASSPRMTDTQYF.

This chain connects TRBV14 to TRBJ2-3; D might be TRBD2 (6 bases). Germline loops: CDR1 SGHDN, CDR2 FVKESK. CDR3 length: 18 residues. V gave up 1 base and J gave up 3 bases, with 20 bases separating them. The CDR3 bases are TGTGCCAGCAGCCAAGGCCTGACTAGAGCGTACGGGACAGATACGCAGTATTTT. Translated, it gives CASSQGLTRAYGTDTQYF. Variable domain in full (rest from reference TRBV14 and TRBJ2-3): EAGVTQFPSHSVIEKGQTVTLRCDPISGHDNLYWYRRVMGKEIKFLLHFVKESKQDESGMPNNRFLAERTGGTYSTLKVQPAELEDSGVYFCASSQGLTRAYGTDTQYFGPGTRLTVL.

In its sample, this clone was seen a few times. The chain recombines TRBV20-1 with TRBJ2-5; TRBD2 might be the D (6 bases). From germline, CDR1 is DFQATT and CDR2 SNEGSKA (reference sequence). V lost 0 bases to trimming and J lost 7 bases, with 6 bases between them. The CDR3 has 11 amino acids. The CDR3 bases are TGCAGTGCTAGAGAGGGGGGGACCCAGTACTTC. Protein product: CSAREGGTQYF.

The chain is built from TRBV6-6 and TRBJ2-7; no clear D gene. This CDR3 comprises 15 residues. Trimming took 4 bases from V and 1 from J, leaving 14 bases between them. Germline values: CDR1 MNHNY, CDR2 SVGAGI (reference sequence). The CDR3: CASSFGNRQSYEQYF. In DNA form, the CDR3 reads TGTGCCAGCAGTTTCGGAAATAGGCAATCCTACGAGCAGTACTTC.

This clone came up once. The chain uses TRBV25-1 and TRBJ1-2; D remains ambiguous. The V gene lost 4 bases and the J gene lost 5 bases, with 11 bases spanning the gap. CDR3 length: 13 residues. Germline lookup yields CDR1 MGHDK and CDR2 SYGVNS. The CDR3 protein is CASSVGRIYGYTF. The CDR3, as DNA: TGTGCCAGCAGTGTTGGGCGGATATATGGCTACACCTTC.

Written as DNA, the CDR3 is TGTGCCAGCAGCCGAGTGGGGGGAGGTAGCACAGATACGCAGTATTTT. Protein product: CASSRVGGGSTDTQYF. V usage is TRBV7-2 and J usage is TRBJ2-3; tentative D call: TRBD2 (6 bases). Germline-derived CDR1 and CDR2 are SGHTA and FQGNSA. The CDR3 covers 16 residues. V was cut by 5 bases and J by 0 bases, with 15 bases left in between.

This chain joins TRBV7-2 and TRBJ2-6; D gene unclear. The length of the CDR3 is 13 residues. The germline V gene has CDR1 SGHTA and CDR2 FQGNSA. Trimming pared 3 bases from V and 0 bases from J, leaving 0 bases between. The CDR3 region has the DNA TGTGCCAGCAGCTTCTCTGGGGCCAACGTCCTGACTTTC. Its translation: CASSFSGANVLTF.

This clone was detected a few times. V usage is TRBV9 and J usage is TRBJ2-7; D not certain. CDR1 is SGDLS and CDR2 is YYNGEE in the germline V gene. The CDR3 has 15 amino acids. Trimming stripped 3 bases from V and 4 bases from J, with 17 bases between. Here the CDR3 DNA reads TGTGCCAGCAGCGCGGACCCTCTACCTACTTACGAGCAGTACTTC. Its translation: CASSADPLPTYEQYF.

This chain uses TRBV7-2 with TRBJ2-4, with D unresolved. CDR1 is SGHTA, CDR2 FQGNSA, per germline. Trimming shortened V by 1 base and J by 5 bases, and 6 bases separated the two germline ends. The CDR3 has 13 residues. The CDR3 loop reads CASSLEGQNIQYF. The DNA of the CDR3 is TGTGCCAGCAGCTTAGAGGGCCAAAACATTCAGTACTTC.

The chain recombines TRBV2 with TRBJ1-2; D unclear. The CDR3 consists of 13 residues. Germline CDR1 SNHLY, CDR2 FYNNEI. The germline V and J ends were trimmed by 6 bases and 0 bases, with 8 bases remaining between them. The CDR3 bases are TGTGCCAGCAGCCGGCAAGCTAACTATGGCTACACCTTC. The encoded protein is CASSRQANYGYTF. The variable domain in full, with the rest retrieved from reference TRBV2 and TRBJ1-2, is EPEVTQTPSHQVTQMGQEVILRCVPISNHLYFYWYRQILGQKVEFLVSFYNNEISEKSEIFDDQFSVERPDGSNFTLKIRSTKLEDSAMYFCASSRQANYGYTFGSGTRLTVV.

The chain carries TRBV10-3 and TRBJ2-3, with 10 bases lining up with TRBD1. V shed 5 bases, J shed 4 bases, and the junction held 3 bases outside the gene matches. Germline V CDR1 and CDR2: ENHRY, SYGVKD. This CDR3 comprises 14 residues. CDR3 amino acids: CAISPGQGSDTQYF. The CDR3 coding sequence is TGTGCCATCAGTCCGGGACAGGGGTCAGATACGCAGTATTTT.

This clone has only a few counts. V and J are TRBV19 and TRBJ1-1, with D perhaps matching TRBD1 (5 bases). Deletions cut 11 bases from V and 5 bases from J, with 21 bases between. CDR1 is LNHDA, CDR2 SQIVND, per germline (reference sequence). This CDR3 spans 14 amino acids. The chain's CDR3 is CASRDGNRGTEAFF. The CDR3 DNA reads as TGTGCCTCTCGGGACGGTAATCGCGGGACTGAAGCTTTCTTT.

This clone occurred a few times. CDR3: CAIMQGVEQYF. CDR3 nucleotide sequence: TGTGCCATAATGCAGGGGGTGGAGCAGTACTTC. The chain links TRBV28 to TRBJ2-7; TRBD1 matches at 7 bases. Germline CDR1 reads MDHEN; CDR2 reads SYDVKM. The J segment lost 7 bases and the V segment lost 10 bases, leaving 7 bases of the junction unmatched. The length of the CDR3 is 11 residues.

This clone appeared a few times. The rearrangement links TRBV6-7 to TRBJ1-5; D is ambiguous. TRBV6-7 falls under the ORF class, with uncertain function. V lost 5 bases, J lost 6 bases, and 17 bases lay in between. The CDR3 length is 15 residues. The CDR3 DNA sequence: TGTGCCAGCAGTCGGGCACCGGGAGAGGGTCAGCCCCAGCATTTT. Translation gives CASSRAPGEGQPQHF.

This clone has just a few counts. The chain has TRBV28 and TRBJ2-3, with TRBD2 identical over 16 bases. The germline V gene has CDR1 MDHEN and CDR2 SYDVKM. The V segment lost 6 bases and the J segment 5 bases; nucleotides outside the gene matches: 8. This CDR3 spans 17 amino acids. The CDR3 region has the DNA TGTGCCAGCAGCCGACCGGGACTAGCGGGAGGGAAAGATACGCAGTATTTT. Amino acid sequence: CASSRPGLAGGKDTQYF.

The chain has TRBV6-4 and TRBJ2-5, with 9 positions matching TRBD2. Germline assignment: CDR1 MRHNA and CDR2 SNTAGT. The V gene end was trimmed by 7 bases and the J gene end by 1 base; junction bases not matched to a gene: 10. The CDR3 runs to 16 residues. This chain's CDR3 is CASTGSSGNLQETQYF. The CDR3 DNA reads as TGTGCCAGCACCGGATCTAGCGGGAACCTCCAAGAGACCCAGTACTTC.